One T cell receptor beta chain is described in this entry. Its antigen remains unknown. This sample was taken from a study of circulating and synovial CD4+ cells in juvenile arthritis. Study-level findings and limits: These repertoires were less diverse than bulk blood CD4 repertoires. Compared with bulk blood, circulating pathogenic-like lymphocytes shared substantially more CDR3 sequences with synovial T cells.

This table comes from immunoSEQ multiplex PCR, and its TCRdb copy is limited to in-frame clones, with some not included. The repertoire holds around 30,000 clones, with 90% to 95% as singletons. Sequenced material: CD4+ T cells from blood. This receptor was obtained from a human donor with juvenile idiopathic arthritis.

The CDR3 DNA reads as TGTGCCAGCAGCCCTTCCGGGACAGCAGCCTACGAGCAGTACTTC. Amino acid sequence: CASSPSGTAAYEQYF. The chain employs TRBV14 and TRBJ2-7; 7 bases fit TRBD1. This CDR3 spans 15 amino acids. V gave up 4 bases and J gave up 2 bases; unmatched junction bases: 8. Germline values: CDR1 SGHDN, CDR2 FVKESK.